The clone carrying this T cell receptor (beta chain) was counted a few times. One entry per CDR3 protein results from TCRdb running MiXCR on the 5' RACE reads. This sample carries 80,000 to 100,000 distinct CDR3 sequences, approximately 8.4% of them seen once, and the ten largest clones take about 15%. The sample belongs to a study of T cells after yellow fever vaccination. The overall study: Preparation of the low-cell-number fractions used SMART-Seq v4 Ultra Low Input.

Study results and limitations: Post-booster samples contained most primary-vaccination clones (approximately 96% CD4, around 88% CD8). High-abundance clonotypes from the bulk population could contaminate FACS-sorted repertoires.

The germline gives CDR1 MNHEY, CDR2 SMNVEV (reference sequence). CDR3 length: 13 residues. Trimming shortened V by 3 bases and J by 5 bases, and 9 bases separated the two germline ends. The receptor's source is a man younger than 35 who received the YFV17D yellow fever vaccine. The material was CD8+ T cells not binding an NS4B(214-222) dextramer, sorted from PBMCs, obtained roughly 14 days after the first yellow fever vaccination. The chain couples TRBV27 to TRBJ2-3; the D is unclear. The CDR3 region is CASSLWAEDTQYF. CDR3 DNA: TGTGCCAGCAGTTTGTGGGCGGAAGATACGCAGTATTTT.